The 28 T cell receptor beta chains below all came from one sample that was sequenced in a study of T cells after yellow fever vaccination. TCRdb processed the 5' RACE reads anew with MiXCR; each CDR3 protein has one entry. This table holds 450,000 to 550,000 distinct CDR3 sequences, about a fifth found once. Source: PBMCs, taken less than 25 days after the first yellow fever vaccination. Source of these receptors: a man between 18 and 35 years old who received the YFV17D yellow fever vaccine.

This clonotype occurred many times. The chain couples TRBV4-2 to TRBJ2-5; TRBD2 matches 14 bases. Germline CDR1 is LGHNA and CDR2 is YNFKEQ. The CDR3 totals 16 residues. J was trimmed by 1 base and V by 6 bases; bases with no gene match: 4. CDR3 protein: CASSSGLAGGQETQYF. The CDR3 region has the DNA TGTGCCAGCAGTAGCGGACTAGCGGGGGGCCAAGAGACCCAGTACTTC.

This chain joins TRBV11-2 and TRBJ2-1; 12 bases fit TRBD2. The CDR3 runs to 22 residues. V was pared by 2 bases and J by 4 bases, with 21 bases of the junction left unmatched. Germline assignment: CDR1 SGHAT and CDR2 FQNNGV. CDR3 sequence: CASSLYSWRLAGVPAPYNEQFF. The CDR3 DNA reads TGTGCCAGCAGCTTATATTCGTGGCGACTAGCGGGGGTGCCAGCCCCTTACAATGAGCAGTTCTTC.

The rearrangement links TRBV5-6 to TRBJ2-7, with 7 positions matching TRBD1. This CDR3 is built from 14 residues. V shed 4 bases and J 1 base; nucleotides not matched to a gene: 5. Germline V lookup: CDR1 SGHDT, CDR2 YYEEEE. CDR3: CASSRTGLSYEQYV. The CDR3 DNA reads as TGTGCCAGCAGCCGGACAGGCCTATCCTACGAGCAGTACGTC.

This clonotype was detected only a few times. The chain is built from TRBV7-2 and TRBJ2-5; 9 bases map to TRBD2. The CDR3 length is 16 residues. Germline V lookup: CDR1 SGHTA, CDR2 FQGNSA. Unmatched junction bases numbered 9, after V lost 2 bases and J lost 5 bases. CDR3 sequence: CASSLYLSGGWETQYF. CDR3 coding DNA: TGTGCCAGCAGCTTATATCTTAGCGGGGGTTGGGAGACCCAGTACTTC.

The chain carries TRBV18 and TRBJ2-1; 7 bases are shared with TRBD2. The CDR3 is 14 amino acids. V shed 3 bases, J shed 9 bases, and the junction held 8 bases outside the gene matches. Germline V gives CDR1 KGHSH, CDR2 LQKENI. The CDR3 region is CASSPGRGVLEQFF. The CDR3 bases are TGTGCCAGCTCACCGGGACGGGGGGTACTTGAGCAGTTCTTC.

A few counts support this clonotype. The rearrangement uses TRBV24-1 and TRBJ2-5; D unclear. Germline V gene lookup returns CDR1 KGHDR and CDR2 SFDVKD. The V end lost 3 bases, the J end lost 5 bases, and 12 bases lay between the germline ends. The CDR3 has 14 residues. The CDR3 region is CATSDRSSEETQYF. CDR3 nucleotides: TGTGCCACCAGTGATCGATCCTCCGAGGAGACCCAGTACTTC.

In this sample, this clonotype turned up a few times. The genes are TRBV4-3 and TRBJ2-1; a weak D match, TRBD2 (5 bases). CDR3 length: 14 residues. Looked up from germline, CDR1 is LGHNA and CDR2 is YSLEER. Trimming took off 2 bases at V and 4 bases at J, with 9 bases between the two ends. The CDR3 sequence is CASSQKTIYNEQFF. In DNA form, the CDR3 reads TGCGCCAGCAGCCAAAAGACTATATACAATGAGCAGTTCTTC.

This rearrangement joins TRBV7-2 to TRBJ2-2; possibly TRBD2 for D (5 bases). The V end was cut by 5 bases, the J end by 6 bases, with 16 bases between. The CDR3 consists of 15 residues. Germline values: CDR1 SGHTA, CDR2 FQGNSA. CDR3 nucleotides: TGTGCCAGCAGCATTGACTATAGTGACGCCGGGGAGCTGTTTTTT. Its protein product is CASSIDYSDAGELFF. The whole variable domain, filled in from reference TRBV7-2 and TRBJ2-2, reads GAGVSQSPSNKVTEKGKDVELRCDPISGHTALYWYRQSLGQGLEFLIYFQGNSAPDKSGLPSDRFSAERTGGSVSTLTIQRTQQEDSAVYLCASSIDYSDAGELFFGEGSRLTVL.

This clonotype has a handful of counts. The chain employs TRBV12-5 and TRBJ2-3; tentatively, D is TRBD1 (6 bases). The CDR3 is made up of 16 amino acids. Germline V gene sequence: CDR1 LGHNT, CDR2 FRNRAP. V lost 6 bases to trimming and J lost 3 bases, with 19 bases between them. Written as DNA, the CDR3 is TGTGCTAGTGGACTACCCAACAGGGACGGGACAGATACGCAGTATTTT. This encodes CASGLPNRDGTDTQYF. Full variable domain (missing parts from reference TRBV12-5 and TRBJ2-3): DARVTQTPRHKVTEMGQEVTMRCQPILGHNTVFWYRQTMMQGLELLAYFRNRAPLDDSGMPKDRFSAEMPDATLATLKIQPSEPRDSAVYFCASGLPNRDGTDTQYFGPGTRLTVL.

At least ten counts were recorded for this clonotype. The CDR3 DNA reads TGTGCCAGCAGCTTCTACTCTAGCACAGATACGCAGTATTTT. This gives the protein CASSFYSSTDTQYF. J is TRBJ2-3 and V is TRBV5-5; no clear D gene. Between the trimmed V and J ends, which lost 2 bases and 0 bases, there was a span of 7 bases. There are 14 residues in the CDR3. CDR1 SGHKS and CDR2 YYEKEE come from the germline V gene (reference sequence). Full variable domain (rest looked up from reference TRBV5-5 and TRBJ2-3): DAGVTQSPTHLIKTRGQQVTLRCSPISGHKSVSWYQQVLGQGPQFIFQYYEKEERGRGNFPDRFSARQFPNYSSELNVNALLLGDSALYLCASSFYSSTDTQYFGPGTRLTVL.

This clonotype was found a few times. The chain employs TRBV3-1 and TRBJ2-3; D uncertain. CDR1 is LGHDT and CDR2 is YNNKEL in the germline V gene (reference sequence). This CDR3 is built from 16 residues. V lost 1 base to trimming and J lost 0 bases, with 11 bases between them. The CDR3 bases are TGTGCCAGCAGCCAAGTCATCGCCTCTAGCACAGATACGCAGTATTTT. Its protein is CASSQVIASSTDTQYF.

This clonotype has only a few counts. V is TRBV29-1 and J is TRBJ2-1; D unclear. CDR3 length equals 13 residues. Trimming stripped 4 bases from V and 8 bases from J, with 15 bases between. The germline V gene has CDR1 SQVTM and CDR2 ANQGSEA. The CDR3 region has the DNA TGCAGCGTTGCTGCAGGCCAAGTATATGAGCAGTTCTTC. This gives the protein CSVAAGQVYEQFF.

This sequence joins TRBV12-3 or TRBV12-4 and TRBJ2-7; 11 positions match TRBD2. J lost 3 bases, V lost 5 bases, and 6 bases had no gene match. The CDR3 is 15 residues long. CDR3 in DNA: TGTGCCAGCAGTCGGCTAGCGGGGGGCCTCTACGAGCAGTACTTC. This translates into CASSRLAGGLYEQYF.

The V and J genes are TRBV10-1 and TRBJ1-5, with D possibly being TRBD1 (5 bases). V lost 11 bases, J lost 6 bases, and 23 bases lay in between. This CDR3 region has 15 residues. Looked up from germline, CDR1 is WNHNN and CDR2 is SYGVQD (reference sequence). This chain's CDR3 is CARWGGFLSSQPQHF. Here the CDR3 DNA reads TGCGCCCGGTGGGGGGGATTCCTCAGTAGTCAGCCCCAGCATTTT.

The chain employs TRBV27 and TRBJ2-7; TRBD1 might be the D (6 bases). The length of the CDR3 is 14 residues. In germline, CDR1 is MNHEY, CDR2 SMNVEV (reference sequence). V was pared by 2 bases and J by 4 bases, with 12 bases between. This CDR3 is CASSLTGTNYEQYV. CDR3 DNA sequence: TGTGCCAGCAGTTTAACCGGGACAAATTACGAGCAGTACGTC.

This clonotype appeared a few times. The J gene is TRBJ2-7, the V gene TRBV4-2; 9 bases line up with TRBD2. V dropped 1 base and J dropped 2; count of bases not matched to a gene: 6. CDR3 length equals 16 residues. Germline CDR1 and CDR2: LGHNA and YNFKEQ. The CDR3 reads CASSQGGLADPYEQYF. DNA of the CDR3: TGTGCCAGCAGCCAAGGGGGACTAGCCGACCCCTACGAGCAGTACTTC.

This clonotype was seen a handful of times. The chain uses TRBV12-5 and TRBJ2-3; D may correspond to TRBD1 or TRBD2 (5 bases each). This CDR3 comprises 17 residues. Between the trimmed V and J ends, which lost 0 bases and 1 base, there was a span of 14 bases. Germline V CDR1 and CDR2: LGHNT, FRNRAP. Here the CDR3 reads CASGLVRGDWGTDTQYF. The DNA of the CDR3 is TGTGCTAGTGGTTTGGTACGAGGGGATTGGGGCACAGATACGCAGTATTTT.

CDR3: CATSSGQPTDTQYF. DNA of the CDR3: TGTGCCACCAGTAGCGGCCAGCCCACAGATACGCAGTATTTT. This chain connects TRBV24-1 to TRBJ2-3; TRBD2 might be the D (5 bases). Per germline, CDR1 KGHDR and CDR2 SFDVKD. V dropped 6 bases and J dropped 2 bases, with 11 bases sitting between them. The CDR3 extends over 14 amino acids.

V is TRBV25-1 and J is TRBJ2-5; D possibly uses TRBD1 or TRBD2 (5 bases each). The germline CDR1 and CDR2 sequences are MGHDK and SYGVNS. V lost 3 bases, J lost 3 bases, and 11 bases lay in between. The CDR3 runs to 14 residues. Here the CDR3 DNA reads TGTGCCAGCAGTGAGGTGGGGGATAAAGAGACCCAGTACTTC. Residues: CASSEVGDKETQYF. The whole variable domain, remainder taken from reference TRBV25-1 and TRBJ2-5, is EADIYQTPRYLVIGTGKKITLECSQTMGHDKMYWYQQDPGMELHLIHYSYGVNSTEKGDLSSESTVSRIRTEHFPLTLESARPSHTSQYLCASSEVGDKETQYFGPGTRLLVL.

This chain joins TRBV7-2 and TRBJ2-7, with a possible D match to TRBD1 (5 bases). With 7 bases removed from V and 4 bases from J, the gap between germline ends came to 14 bases. Germline V CDR1 and CDR2: SGHTA, FQGNSA. This CDR3 has 13 residues. Written as DNA, the CDR3 is TGTGCCAGCAACCCCCACCCAGGGTACGAGCAGTACTTC. Its protein is CASNPHPGYEQYF.

This clonotype was detected a few times. The CDR3 DNA is TGCGCCAGCAGCCTCCAGGGGGTACTCTCCTACAATGAGCAGTTCTTC. It codes for CASSLQGVLSYNEQFF. The chain couples TRBV5-1 to TRBJ2-1, with 7 bases fitting TRBD1. V lost 4 bases and J lost 0; bases outside the gene matches: 7. The CDR3 runs to 16 residues. Germline loops: CDR1 SGHRS, CDR2 YFSETQ.

The gene calls are TRBV25-1 and TRBJ1-1; TRBD1 aligns across 8 bases. Germline V CDR1 and CDR2: MGHDK, SYGVNS. With 3 bases clipped from V and 5 bases from J, the junction kept 5 bases outside the gene matches. The CDR3 contains 14 residues. The CDR3, as DNA: TGTGCCAGCAGTGAGGACAGGGTGAGAACTGAAGCTTTCTTT. Translating it yields CASSEDRVRTEAFF. The full variable domain, in which reference TRBV25-1 and TRBJ1-1 provide the parts outside the CDR3, is EADIYQTPRYLVIGTGKKITLECSQTMGHDKMYWYQQDPGMELHLIHYSYGVNSTEKGDLSSESTVSRIRTEHFPLTLESARPSHTSQYLCASSEDRVRTEAFFGQGTRLTVV.

The rearrangement joins TRBV6-9 to TRBJ2-5; 13 nucleotides line up with TRBD2. Germline CDR1 is MNHGY and CDR2 is SVAAGI. V was clipped by 8 bases and J by 1 base; unmatched bases: 4. The CDR3 length is 15 residues. This chain's CDR3 is CASGLAGASQETQYF. The CDR3 coding sequence is TGTGCCAGCGGACTAGCGGGGGCGTCCCAAGAGACCCAGTACTTC.

This chain connects TRBV24-1 to TRBJ2-1; TRBD2 matches 9 bases. The CDR3 consists of 15 residues. The trim removed 6 bases at V and 5 bases at J, leaving 7 bases unmatched. Germline values: CDR1 KGHDR, CDR2 SFDVKD. The CDR3 DNA follows: TGTGCCACCAGTCATAGCGGGGGAGCAAACAATGAGCAGTTCTTC. Protein sequence: CATSHSGGANNEQFF.

V is TRBV4-1 and J is TRBJ2-7; D is undetermined. CDR1 and CDR2 from the germline V gene are MGHRA and YSYEKL. V was cut by 3 bases and J by 0 bases, with 12 bases left in between. This CDR3 has 15 amino acids. The CDR3 nucleotides are TGCGCCAGCAGCCACTCATTCAGGAGCTCCTACGAGCAGTACTTC. It encodes CASSHSFRSSYEQYF.

This clonotype came up a few times. The gene calls are TRBV3-1 and TRBJ2-5; 8 nucleotides line up with TRBD1. The CDR3 has 14 amino acids. Germline CDR1 reads LGHDT; CDR2 reads YNNKEL (reference sequence). Trimming removed 6 bases from V and 5 bases from J; junction bases left unmatched: 8. This chain's CDR3 is CASRKGQGLETQYF. In nucleotides, the CDR3 is TGTGCCAGCAGAAAAGGACAGGGACTGGAGACCCAGTACTTC.

Only a few counts were recorded for this clonotype. This chain connects TRBV4-3 to TRBJ2-3; D gene uncertain. V was trimmed by 0 bases and J by 1 base, leaving 14 bases between them. The CDR3 contains 17 residues. Per germline, CDR1 LGHNA and CDR2 YSLEER. The DNA of the CDR3 is TGCGCCAGCAGCCAAGACGGGCTTAGTTGGGGCACAGATACGCAGTATTTT. Translation gives CASSQDGLSWGTDTQYF.

CDR3 sequence reads: CASRTLAGGKETQYF. DNA of the CDR3: TGTGCCAGTAGAACACTAGCGGGGGGCAAAGAGACCCAGTACTTC. This sequence joins TRBV19 and TRBJ2-5; 12 bases fit TRBD2. The CDR3 is made up of 15 amino acids. From germline, CDR1 is LNHDA and CDR2 SQIVND (reference sequence). The ends lost 6 bases at V and 3 bases at J; junction bases unmatched: 5.